This T cell receptor (beta chain) was identified during a study of shared clonotypes between healthy human individuals. Looked up from germline, CDR1 is SGHTA and CDR2 is FQGTGA. J gave up 7 bases and V 5 bases, and 5 bases lay outside the gene matches. The CDR3 is 13 amino acids. General observations from the study: Sequencing depth was predicted to influence how clonotypes are shared among donors. Represented diversity (both genetic and exposure-history) was limited by the small number of donors.

Original data processing: Filtering differed since immunoSEQ provided only junctions, with no quality scores. Only in-frame clones appear in the TCRdb table, and some are missing; sequencing was by immunoSEQ multiplex PCR. V and J calls and clone size are copied from that table; D and trimming were computed from the DNA. There are about half a million clones in the sample; 70% to 85% occur only once, and approximately 12% lies in the top ten. Only a few counts were recorded for this clone. Its antigen is unknown. The sample contains more than one DNA sequence encoding this CDR3. In unsorted samples, genomic DNA was obtained using around 100 million PBMCs.

What was sequenced was PBMCs. The TCR originated in a woman in her thirties or forties in good health. Some clones in this sample may be carry-over from other donors' samples. This rearrangement joins TRBV7-3 to TRBJ2-1; TRBD1 matches 7 bases. The CDR3 nucleotides are TGTGCCAGCAGCCTAGGGACAGAGAATGAGCAGTTCTTC. It is translated as CASSLGTENEQFF.